The sequence of this T cell receptor beta chain was determined in a study of blood T cell repertoires in COVID-19. In Seattle, patients joined the study during active infection and were tracked longitudinally. As handled by the study authors: Reference gene primer amplification gave estimated nucleated cell counts. This table comes from immunoSEQ multiplex PCR, and its TCRdb copy is limited to in-frame clones, with some not included. V and J calls and clone size are as listed in that table; D and trimming were resolved from the DNA. The sample consists of approximately 500,000 clones, about 89% of them appearing once. The CDR3 spans 13 residues. CDR1 and CDR2 from the germline V gene are MGHRA and YSYEKL. J gave up 15 bases and V 3 bases, and 7 bases lay outside the gene matches.

The sample consisted of peripheral blood. This chain joins TRBV4-1 and TRBJ2-1, with TRBD1 matching over 11 bases. The sequence was obtained from a woman aged 50 to 65 with COVID-19, enrolled during active disease. The CDR3 loop is CASSQSDRGPGFF. The CDR3 nucleotides are TGCGCCAGCAGCCAGTCGGACAGGGGGCCGGGGTTCTTC.